The clone carrying this T cell receptor beta chain was picked up one time. The antigen is not known. Some clones are missing from TCRdb's copy, which holds only in-frame ones; the method was immunoSEQ multiplex PCR. Of roughly 100,000 clones listed, 93% are singletons. The sample is drawn from a study of T cell responses to AZD1222 COVID-19 vaccine. Study results and limitations: The span of vaccine-associated CD4 TCRs extended across spike, with dominance at 160-218 and 743-854. White British ancestry dominated among donors, who included more females, and clonal diversity was possibly underestimated. Nearly half of spike-specific TCRs reportedly target unmutated variant regions. The study found Spike-specific TCR breadth and depth rose after two AZD1222 doses.

Trimming cost V 1 base and J 4 bases, with 20 bases left between them. CDR3 length: 18 residues. Germline V gives CDR1 SGHDN, CDR2 FVKESK. The material sequenced was peripheral blood, taken on day 0 of AZD1222 vaccination. This clonotype originated in an adult in good health. The rearrangement joins TRBV14 to TRBJ2-1; D gene uncertain. The CDR3 nucleotides are TGTGCCAGCAGCCAAGGGGGATCTGCGGCTATTCTTTACAATGAGCAGTTCTTC. Amino acid sequence: CASSQGGSAAILYNEQFF.